These 16 T cell receptor beta chains were all obtained from the same sample, sequenced in a study of blood T cell repertoires in COVID-19. TCRdb's copy holds only in-frame clones and misses some; the assay was immunoSEQ multiplex PCR. The profile shows approximately 120,000 clones, about 88% of them singletons. Sequencing was carried out using peripheral blood. The source of these receptors is a woman aged 80 or over with acute or convalescent COVID-19.

J is TRBJ1-1 and V is TRBV19; no definite D call. Trimming left V 7 bases short and J 2 bases short, with 11 bases between. Looked up from germline, CDR1 is LNHDA and CDR2 is SQIVND (reference sequence). The CDR3 contains 13 residues. The CDR3 reads CASTRYQNTEAFF. DNA for the CDR3: TGTGCCAGTACGCGTTATCAAAACACTGAAGCTTTCTTT.

This chain joins TRBV6-6 and TRBJ1-2; D is undetermined. The CDR3 contains 13 residues. The V end lost 6 bases, the J end lost 4 bases, and 12 bases lay between the germline ends. Germline V gives CDR1 MNHNY, CDR2 SVGAGI (reference sequence). CDR3 loop: CASREGSPYGYTF. The CDR3 DNA sequence: TGTGCCAGCAGGGAGGGATCTCCCTATGGCTACACCTTC.

V gene TRBV10-3 combines with J gene TRBJ2-1, with unresolved D. The V gene's germline CDR1 is ENHRY and CDR2 SYGVKD. This CDR3 has 12 residues. Trimming took 2 bases from V and 6 from J, leaving 5 bases between them. The CDR3 DNA reads TGTGCCATCAGTGAGACTACCAATGAGCAGTTCTTC. This translates into CAISETTNEQFF.

V is TRBV5-1 and J is TRBJ2-2; no clear D. The germline V gene has CDR1 SGHRS and CDR2 YFSETQ. The CDR3 is 14 residues long. V was pared by 0 bases and J by 1 base, with 4 bases between. CDR3 nucleotide sequence: TGCGCCAGCAGCTTGGGGCAGAACACCGGGGAGCTGTTTTTT. Translating it yields CASSLGQNTGELFF.

The chain is built from TRBV6-5 and TRBJ1-2, with D possibly TRBD1 on 5 matching bases. Trimming removed 7 bases at V and 10 bases at J, with 25 bases between. This CDR3 is built from 15 residues. Germline CDR1 MNHEY, CDR2 SVGAGI. The DNA for the CDR3 is TGTGCCAGCAATCGGGGATCGATCCAGGGAGGATTCTACACCTTC. It translates to CASNRGSIQGGFYTF.

This chain links TRBV7-2 with TRBJ1-3; a weak D match, TRBD1 (5 bases). The germline gives CDR1 SGHTA, CDR2 FQGNSA. Trimming cost V 5 bases and J 1 base, with 12 bases left between them. The CDR3 sequence is 15 residues long. The CDR3 loop reads CASSRATGSGNTIYF. CDR3 nucleotide sequence: TGTGCCAGCAGCCGCGCCACAGGTTCTGGAAACACCATATATTTT. Full variable domain (missing parts from reference TRBV7-2 and TRBJ1-3): GAGVSQSPSNKVTEKGKDVELRCDPISGHTALYWYRQSLGQGLEFLIYFQGNSAPDKSGLPSDRFSAERTGGSVSTLTIQRTQQEDSAVYLCASSRATGSGNTIYFGEGSWLTVV.

The rearrangement links TRBV5-1 to TRBJ2-3; 13 nucleotides match TRBD2. In germline, CDR1 is SGHRS, CDR2 YFSETQ. The J segment lost 3 bases and the V segment lost 4 bases, leaving 8 bases of the junction unmatched. The CDR3 contains 17 residues. CDR3 bases: TGCGCCAGCAGCCGACTAGCGGGAGGAGGGGAAACAGATACGCAGTATTTT. As protein: CASSRLAGGGETDTQYF.

This clone was recorded a few times. J is TRBJ1-2 and V is TRBV9, with TRBD1 matching 9 bases. This CDR3 contains 15 residues. The V gene's germline CDR1 is SGDLS and CDR2 YYNGEE. J gave up 8 bases and V 4 bases, and 12 bases lay outside the gene matches. CDR3 DNA sequence: TGTGCCAGCAGCCCATATAGGACAGGGGAAGAGGGCTACACCTTC. This translates into CASSPYRTGEEGYTF.

The chain recombines TRBV29-1 with TRBJ2-1; tentative D call: TRBD1 (5 bases). The CDR3 has 14 amino acids. The germline CDR1 and CDR2 sequences are SQVTM and ANQGSEA. Trimming removed 2 bases at V and 1 base at J, with 9 bases between. For the CDR3, the DNA is TGCAGCGTTGAATCCCCAGGGTCCTACAATGAGCAGTTCTTC. This translates into CSVESPGSYNEQFF.

Worth noting for this clone: The sample carries other DNA sequences with the same CDR3. J is TRBJ1-4 and V is TRBV2, with D tentatively TRBD1 (5 bases). V lost 4 bases, J lost 5 bases, and 11 bases lay in between. CDR1 is SNHLY and CDR2 is FYNNEI in the germline V gene. The CDR3 is 14 residues long. The CDR3 protein is CASSVDRTNEKLFF. DNA of the CDR3: TGTGCCAGCAGTGTAGACAGAACCAATGAAAAACTGTTTTTT.

The chain joins TRBV15 to TRBJ1-5; the D is unclear. This CDR3 spans 15 amino acids. The germline CDR1 and CDR2 sequences are LNHNV and YYDKDF (reference sequence). Between the trimmed V and J ends, which lost 0 bases and 7 bases, there was a span of 13 bases. Here the CDR3 DNA reads TGTGCCACCAGCAGAGATATCGCCGTACTGCAGCCCCAGCATTTT. As protein: CATSRDIAVLQPQHF.

This rearrangement joins TRBV4-1 to TRBJ2-5, with 8 nucleotides matching TRBD1. Germline loops: CDR1 MGHRA, CDR2 YSYEKL. The V and J ends lost 6 bases and 5 bases, in that order; junction bases with no gene match: 5. This CDR3 comprises 13 residues. The CDR3 region is CASSGQGSETQYF. The CDR3 DNA reads TGCGCCAGCAGTGGACAGGGTTCGGAGACCCAGTACTTC.

V usage is TRBV28 and J usage is TRBJ1-2, with D tentatively TRBD1 (6 bases). The CDR3 covers 13 residues. With 4 bases removed from V and 8 bases from J, the gap between germline ends came to 14 bases. The germline V gene has CDR1 MDHEN and CDR2 SYDVKM. The CDR3 here is CASSSDRWGGYTF. The CDR3 DNA reads TGTGCCAGCAGTTCTGACAGGTGGGGAGGCTACACCTTC.

The rearrangement links TRBV24-1 to TRBJ2-1; D gene unclear. The CDR3 contains 13 residues. Germline values: CDR1 KGHDR, CDR2 SFDVKD. Trimming cost V 4 bases and J 4 bases, with 7 bases left between them. DNA of the CDR3: TGTGCCACCAGTGAAGGCGGATACAATGAGCAGTTCTTC. Translated, it gives CATSEGGYNEQFF.

The chain uses TRBV9 and TRBJ2-3; D possibly corresponds to TRBD1 (6 bases). This CDR3 has 15 amino acids. V shed 3 bases and J shed 1 base, with 12 bases lying between them. Germline assignment: CDR1 SGDLS and CDR2 YYNGEE. The CDR3 bases are TGTGCCAGCAGCGACGTGGGGGCTGGCACAGATACGCAGTATTTT. Protein: CASSDVGAGTDTQYF.

The chain combines TRBV20-1 with TRBJ2-7, with D perhaps matching TRBD1 (6 bases). V was cut by 3 bases and J by 7 bases, with 13 bases left in between. Germline V gives CDR1 DFQATT, CDR2 SNEGSKA (reference sequence). This CDR3 has 12 amino acids. CDR3 amino acids: CSASPGVGEQYF. The CDR3 DNA sequence: TGCAGTGCTAGTCCAGGGGTTGGGGAGCAGTACTTC.